This TCR beta chain is from a study of blood T cell repertoires in COVID-19. Study at large: PBMCs, B-cell-depleted T cells, or T cells provided the cDNA or gDNA that made up the material.

This clone showed up just once. TCRdb's copy holds only in-frame clones and misses some; the assay was immunoSEQ multiplex PCR. The sample yields about 190,000 clones, approximately 80% seen once. The germline V gene has CDR1 WNHNN and CDR2 SYGVQD (reference sequence). The CDR3 totals 17 residues. V lost 7 bases and J 0 bases, leaving 18 bases between the germline ends. The J gene is TRBJ1-4, the V gene TRBV10-1, with unresolved D. The clonotype comes from a human donor in a cohort sampled during active COVID-19. Sequenced material: peripheral blood. For the CDR3, the DNA is TGCGCCAGCACCAGAGTGGGAGGACCGACAACTAATGAAAAACTGTTTTTT. Translating it yields CASTRVGGPTTNEKLFF.